This T cell receptor beta chain is drawn from a study of T-cell memory formation after mild COVID-19. Notes on the study in general: Later expanders leaned toward CD4+, whereas clones contracting from day 15 to 85 were balanced CD4/CD8.

This clonotype was found many times. Its antigen is not identified. TCRdb recomputed calls from the 5' RACE reads with MiXCR, one row per CDR3 protein. The table records tens of thousands of distinct CDR3 sequences, roughly 6.6% of them present only once. This CDR3 spans 12 amino acids. V lost 4 bases to trimming and J lost 3 bases, with 6 bases between them. In germline, CDR1 is LGHDT, CDR2 YNNKEL (reference sequence). The specimen sequenced was PBMCs or a T cell subset sorted from them (not recorded which). The rearrangement joins TRBV3-1 to TRBJ1-2; TRBD1 might be the D (5 bases). The TCR sequence derives from an adult who had mild COVID-19 (a few samples of this study predate the infection). Cell type and time point are not known. The CDR3 loop is CASSPGDYGYTF. The CDR3 DNA follows: TGTGCCAGCAGCCCGGGGGACTATGGCTACACCTTC.